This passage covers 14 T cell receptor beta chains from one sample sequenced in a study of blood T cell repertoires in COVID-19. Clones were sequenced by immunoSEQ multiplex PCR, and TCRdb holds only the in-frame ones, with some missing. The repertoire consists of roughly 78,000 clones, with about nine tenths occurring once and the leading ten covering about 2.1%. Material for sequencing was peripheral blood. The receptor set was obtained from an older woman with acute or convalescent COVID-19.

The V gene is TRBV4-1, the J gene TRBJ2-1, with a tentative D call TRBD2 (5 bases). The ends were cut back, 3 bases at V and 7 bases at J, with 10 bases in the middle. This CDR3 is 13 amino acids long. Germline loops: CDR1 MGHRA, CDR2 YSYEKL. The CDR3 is CASSHYRGNEQFF. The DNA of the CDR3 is TGCGCCAGCAGCCACTACAGAGGGAATGAGCAGTTCTTC.

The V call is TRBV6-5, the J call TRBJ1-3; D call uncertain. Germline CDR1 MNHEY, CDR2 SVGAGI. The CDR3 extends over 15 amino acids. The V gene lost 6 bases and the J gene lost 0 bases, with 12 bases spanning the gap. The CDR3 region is CASSRETSSGNTIYF. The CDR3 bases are TGTGCCAGCAGCCGAGAGACTAGCTCTGGAAACACCATATATTTT.

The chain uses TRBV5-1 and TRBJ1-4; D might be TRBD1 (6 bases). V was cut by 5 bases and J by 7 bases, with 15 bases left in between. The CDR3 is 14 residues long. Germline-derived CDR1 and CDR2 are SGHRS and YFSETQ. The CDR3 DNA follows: TGCGCCAGCAGGATCGGGACACAAGGTGAAAAACTGTTTTTT. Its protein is CASRIGTQGEKLFF.

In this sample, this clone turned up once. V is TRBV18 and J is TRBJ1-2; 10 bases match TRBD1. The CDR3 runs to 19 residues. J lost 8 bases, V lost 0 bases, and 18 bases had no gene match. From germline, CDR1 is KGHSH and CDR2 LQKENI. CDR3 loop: CASSPPLLTGGEGTLGYTF. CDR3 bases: TGTGCCAGCTCACCACCGTTGCTGACAGGGGGCGAAGGAACCCTAGGCTACACCTTC.

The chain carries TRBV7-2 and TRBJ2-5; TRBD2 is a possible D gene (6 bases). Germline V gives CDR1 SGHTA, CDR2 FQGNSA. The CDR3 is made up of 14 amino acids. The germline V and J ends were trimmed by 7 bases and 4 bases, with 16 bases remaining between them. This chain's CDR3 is CASTDRSSGETQYF. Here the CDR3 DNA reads TGTGCCAGCACCGACAGAAGTAGCGGAGAGACCCAGTACTTC.

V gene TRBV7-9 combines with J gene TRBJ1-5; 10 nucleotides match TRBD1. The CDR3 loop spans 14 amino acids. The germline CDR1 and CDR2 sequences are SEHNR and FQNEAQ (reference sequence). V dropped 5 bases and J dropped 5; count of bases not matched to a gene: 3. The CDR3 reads CASSAGTGDQPQHF. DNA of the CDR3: TGTGCCAGCAGCGCCGGGACAGGGGATCAGCCCCAGCATTTT.

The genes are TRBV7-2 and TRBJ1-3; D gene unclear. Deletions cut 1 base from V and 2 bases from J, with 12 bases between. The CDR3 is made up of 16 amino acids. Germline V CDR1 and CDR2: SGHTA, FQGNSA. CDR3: CASSLEGEGTGNTIYF. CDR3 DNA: TGTGCCAGCAGCTTAGAGGGTGAGGGCACTGGAAACACCATATATTTT.

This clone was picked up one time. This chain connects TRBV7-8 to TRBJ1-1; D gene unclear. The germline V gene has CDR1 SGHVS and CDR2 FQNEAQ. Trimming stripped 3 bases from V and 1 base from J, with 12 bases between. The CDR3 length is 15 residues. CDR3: CASSFGRRRNTEAFF. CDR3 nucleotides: TGTGCCAGCAGCTTTGGGCGGAGGCGGAACACTGAAGCTTTCTTT.

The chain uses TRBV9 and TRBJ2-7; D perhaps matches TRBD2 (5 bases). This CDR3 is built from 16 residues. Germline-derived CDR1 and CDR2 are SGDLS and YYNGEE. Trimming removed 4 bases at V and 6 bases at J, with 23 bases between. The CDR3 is CASSYQITVGLPEQYF. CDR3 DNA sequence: TGTGCCAGCAGCTATCAAATAACAGTAGGACTTCCCGAGCAGTACTTC.

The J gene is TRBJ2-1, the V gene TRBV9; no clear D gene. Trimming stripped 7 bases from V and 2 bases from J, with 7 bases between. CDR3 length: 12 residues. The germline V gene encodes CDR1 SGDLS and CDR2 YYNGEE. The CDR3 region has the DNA TGTGCCAGCTCTAGAACCTACAATGAGCAGTTCTTC. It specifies CASSRTYNEQFF.

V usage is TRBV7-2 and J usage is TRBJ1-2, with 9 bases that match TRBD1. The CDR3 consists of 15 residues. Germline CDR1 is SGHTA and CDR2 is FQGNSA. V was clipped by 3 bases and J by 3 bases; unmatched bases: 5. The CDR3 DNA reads TGTGCCAGCAGCTTCCACAGGGGGCTTGACTATGGCTACACCTTC. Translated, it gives CASSFHRGLDYGYTF.

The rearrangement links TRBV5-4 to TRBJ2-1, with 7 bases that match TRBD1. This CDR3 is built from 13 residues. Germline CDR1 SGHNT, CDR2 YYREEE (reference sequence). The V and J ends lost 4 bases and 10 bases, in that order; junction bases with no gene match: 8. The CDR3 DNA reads TGTGCCAGCAGCCTGGGCAGGGGGAACGAGCAGTTCTTC. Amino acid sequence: CASSLGRGNEQFF.

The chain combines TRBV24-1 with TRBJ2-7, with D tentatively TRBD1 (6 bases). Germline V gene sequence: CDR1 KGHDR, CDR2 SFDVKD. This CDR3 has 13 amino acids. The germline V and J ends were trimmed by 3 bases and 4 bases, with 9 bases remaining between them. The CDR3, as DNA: TGTGCCACCAGTGATCCCACAGGGTACGAGCAGTACTTC. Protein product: CATSDPTGYEQYF.

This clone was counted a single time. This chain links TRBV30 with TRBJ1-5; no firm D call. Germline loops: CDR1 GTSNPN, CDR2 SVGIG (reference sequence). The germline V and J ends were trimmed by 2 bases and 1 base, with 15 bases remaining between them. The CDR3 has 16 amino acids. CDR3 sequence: CAWSFRSGYSNQPQHF. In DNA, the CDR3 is TGTGCCTGGAGTTTCAGGTCGGGATACAGCAATCAGCCCCAGCATTTT.